This is a list of T cell receptor beta chains from one sample in a study of molecular identifiers for immune sequencing clone quantification. TCRdb fed the PCR reads into MiXCR, producing one record per CDR3 protein. In the table there are approximately 500,000 distinct CDR3 sequences, about a fifth of which are singletons. Sample: naive CD8+ T cells from blood, with Jurkat cell RNA spiked in. The receptors stem from a human donor in good health. Some libraries in this study had Jurkat cell RNA spiked in. Each CDR3 is given with its conserved first and last residue. A D gene is named only where the DNA matches it firmly. For some rows the clone size is stated as once, few or many, or as a class when expanded; others skip it.

>.|TRBV12-3/TRBV12-4|.|TRBJ2-2
TGTGCCAGCAGCCCGACCGGGACCGTCCCCGGGGAGCTGTTTTTT
CASSPTGTVPGELFF
>.|TRBV7-6|many|TRBJ2-5
TGTGCCAGCAGCTCCTTATCAGGGGAGACCCAGTACTTC
CASSSLSGETQYF
>.|TRBV4-3|.|TRBJ1-6
TGCGCCAGCAGCTCTCACGGGGCAGCGAGTTCCTATAATTCATCCCTCCACTTT
CASSSHGAASSYNSSLHF
>.|TRBV7-9|few|TRBJ1-6
TGTGCCAGCAGCCCCCCAGGGTTGAGTTCACCCCTCCACTTT
CASSPPGLSSPLHF
>.|TRBV4-1|.|TRBJ2-7
TGCGCCAGCAGCCCACGGGACACCAACTCCTACGAGCAGTACTTC
CASSPRDTNSYEQYF
>.|TRBV6-5|.|TRBJ1-2
TGTGCCAGCAGTTATTTTCCCCCCCGGGACGCCCTTTTCAATGGCTACACCTTC
CASSYFPPRDALFNGYTF
>.|TRBV28|.|TRBJ1-1
TGTGCCAGCAGTTTAGTGGGATCTAGCACTGAAGCTTTCTTT
CASSLVGSSTEAFF
>TRBD1|TRBV6-2/TRBV6-3|many|TRBJ1-5
TGTGCCAGCAGTCAAACAGGGGTCCGGAGATATCATAGCAATCAGCCCCAGCATTTT
CASSQTGVRRYHSNQPQHF
>.|TRBV11-2|once|TRBJ2-1
TGTGCCAGCAGCCTAGAGGGGGGAGGTGAGCAGTTCTTC
CASSLEGGGEQFF
>.|TRBV9|.|TRBJ2-3
TGTGCCAGCAGCGTCTTCGGGAGAGACGCAGATACGCAGTATTTT
CASSVFGRDADTQYF
>.|TRBV5-3|few|TRBJ2-7
TGTGCCAGCAGCTTGGTATGGCCGAGCTCCTACGAGCAGTACTTC
CASSLVWPSSYEQYF
>.|TRBV23-1|many|TRBJ1-4
TGCGCCAGCAGTCAATCGCGGGGGCTCGGTGAAAAACTGTTTTTT
CASSQSRGLGEKLFF
>TRBD1|TRBV27|many|TRBJ1-5
TGTGCCAGCAGTTCGACAGGGCCAGGTCAGCCCCAGCATTTT
CASSSTGPGQPQHF
>TRBD2|TRBV7-2|few|TRBJ2-5
TGTGCCAGCAGCTTAGCGGGAGATCTACTAGCTAGCGGGGCTATAGAGACCCAGTACTTC
CASSLAGDLLASGAIETQYF
>TRBD1|TRBV5-1|many|TRBJ2-7
TGCGCCAGCAGGACAGGGGTCGAGCAGTACTTC
CASRTGVEQYF
>.|TRBV9|few|TRBJ2-2
TGTGCCAGCACAACCGCGCTAGAGACCGGGGAGCTGTTTTTT
CASTTALETGELFF
>.|TRBV5-4|many|TRBJ2-3
TGTGCCAGCAGCTTGAGGGACAACACAGATACGCAGTATTTT
CASSLRDNTDTQYF
>TRBD2|TRBV12-3/TRBV12-4|few|TRBJ2-1
TGTGCCAGCAGTCCTCCCCGACTAGCCGCCGCTTACAATGAGCAGTTCTTC
CASSPPRLAAAYNEQFF
>.|TRBV5-6|many|TRBJ2-3
TGTGCCAGCAGCTCCCGGGACGGGGAAGGGGCGGATACAGATACGCAGTATTTT
CASSSRDGEGADTDTQYF
>.|TRBV5-5|many|TRBJ2-3
TGTGCCAGCAGCTTGGAGATTTTCACAGATACGCAGTATTTT
CASSLEIFTDTQYF
>TRBD1|TRBV30|.|TRBJ1-2
TGTGCCTGGAGTGTGGGACAGGACTATGGCTACACCTTC
CAWSVGQDYGYTF
>.|TRBV4-1|many|TRBJ2-1
TGCGCCAGCAGCCAAGCAGTCTCGGCCGGCGATGAGCAGTTCTTC
CASSQAVSAGDEQFF
>TRBD1|TRBV19|many|TRBJ2-6
TGTGCCAGTACCCGAAGACCCGGACAGGGCTGGGCCAACGTCCTGACTTTC
CASTRRPGQGWANVLTF
>.|TRBV3-2|few|TRBJ2-1
TGTGCCAGCAGCCAAGATAACGGTAGCGGGAGGGCCATGTCCTACAATGAGCAGTTCTTC
CASSQDNGSGRAMSYNEQFF
>TRBD2|TRBV29-1|.|TRBJ2-3
TGCGGCGTTGTACCAGCGGGAATTAGCACAGATACGCAGTATTTT
CGVVPAGISTDTQYF
>TRBD1|TRBV4-1|.|TRBJ2-7
TGCGCCAGCAGCCAAGAGGGACAGGCCCCCTCCTACGAGCAGTACTTC
CASSQEGQAPSYEQYF
>TRBD2|TRBV14|many|TRBJ2-3
TGTGCCAGCAGCCAAGATCGTCCGGGGGGGCGGTCAGATACGCAGTATTTT
CASSQDRPGGRSDTQYF
>.|TRBV11-2|.|TRBJ2-3
TGTACCAGCAGCTTCTCCAGCGCTGCAGGGATCTTGAATACGCAGTATTTT
CTSSFSSAAGILNTQYF
>.|TRBV27|many|TRBJ2-7
TGTGCCAGCAGTTACAGGGTAGGTGGCGAGCAGTACTTC
CASSYRVGGEQYF
>.|TRBV27|.|TRBJ2-3
TGTGCCAGCAGTGGGACCCCTTATACGCAGTATTTT
CASSGTPYTQYF
>.|TRBV7-6|.|TRBJ1-5
TGTGCCGGCAGCGGCGGGGGGTATCAGCCCCAGCATTTT
CAGSGGGYQPQHF
>TRBD2|TRBV19|many|TRBJ2-7
TGTGCCAGTAGTACGACTGGACTAGCGGACTACGAGCAGTACTTC
CASSTTGLADYEQYF
>.|TRBV6-2/TRBV6-3|.|TRBJ1-3
TGTGCCATCCGGGGAAGGGATCCGAAAGGCTCTGGAAACACCATATATTTT
CAIRGRDPKGSGNTIYF
>TRBD2|TRBV27|.|TRBJ2-3
TGTGCCAGCTCCCTCCAAGCGGGATTCACAGATACGCAGTATTTT
CASSLQAGFTDTQYF
>.|TRBV7-2|few|TRBJ2-7
TGTGCCGTTCAGGGTCTCCTGGGCGAGCAGTACTTC
CAVQGLLGEQYF
>.|TRBV2|many|TRBJ2-7
TGTGCCAGCAGTGAAGGCCCGGGGGCCTACGAGCAGTACTTC
CASSEGPGAYEQYF
>.|TRBV28|many|TRBJ1-1
TGTGCCAGCAGTTTCAGGACCGGGAACACTGAAGCTTTCTTT
CASSFRTGNTEAFF
>TRBD2|TRBV7-9|.|TRBJ2-7
TGTGTCAGCAGACATGGGACTAGCGGGAGCTACGAGCAGTACTTC
CVSRHGTSGSYEQYF
>.|TRBV28|many|TRBJ2-3
TGTGCCAGCAGACCGGGACAAAATTATCGGAGAGATACGCAGTATTTT
CASRPGQNYRRDTQYF
>.|TRBV11-3|.|TRBJ2-7
TGTGCCAGCAGCTCCCGTGGTTCCTACGAGCAGTACTTC
CASSSRGSYEQYF
>.|TRBV4-1|.|TRBJ2-7
TGCGCCAGCAGCCAGTCCGGAGCGGCTGCCTACGAGCAGTACTTC
CASSQSGAAAYEQYF
>TRBD1|TRBV27|.|TRBJ1-2
TGTGCCAGCAGTTTATCAGGGCAGGGGGTTGGCTACACCTTC
CASSLSGQGVGYTF
>TRBD1|TRBV19|.|TRBJ2-7
TGTGCCGGTAGCCTGGGACAGGGGGGTTCCGAGCAGTACTTC
CAGSLGQGGSEQYF
>TRBD2|TRBV13|few|TRBJ2-7
TGTGCCAGCAGCGCCCGACTAGCGGGGGAATCCTACGAGCAGTACTTC
CASSARLAGESYEQYF
>.|TRBV13|.|TRBJ2-7
TGTGCCAGCAGCCCCGCTGGAGTCTTCTACGAGCAGTACTTC
CASSPAGVFYEQYF
>.|TRBV28|many|TRBJ1-5
TGTGCCAGCAGTTTATGGGGGGGGCTGGGGCCCCAGCATTTT
CASSLWGGLGPQHF
>.|TRBV10-3|.|TRBJ1-4
TGTGCCATCAGTGATCAACCGGGCCCGGTGGCTGAAAAACTGTTTTTT
CAISDQPGPVAEKLFF
>TRBD1|TRBV20-1|.|TRBJ2-2
TGCAGTGCTAGAGATATTCCGAGACAGGGGTCCGCCGGGGAGCTGGTTTTT
CSARDIPRQGSAGELVF
>.|TRBV9|.|TRBJ1-1
TGTGCCAGCAGCGTAGAGGCAGCGAACACTGAAGCTTTCTTT
CASSVEAANTEAFF
>.|TRBV6-5|many|TRBJ1-1
TGTGCCAGCAGTTCCCCCCTTGAAGCTTTCTTT
CASSSPLEAFF
>TRBD1|TRBV6-5|many|TRBJ2-5
TGTGCCAGCAGTGGGTACAGGGGTAAAGAGACCCAGTACTTC
CASSGYRGKETQYF
>.|TRBV27|few|TRBJ1-1
TGTGCCACCAGTGGGGTGGGTCCTTGGGAAAACACTGAAGCTTTCTTT
CATSGVGPWENTEAFF
>TRBD1|TRBV3-1|.|TRBJ2-7
TGTGCCAGCAGAATGGAGGGACAGGGAGCCTACGAGCAGTACTTC
CASRMEGQGAYEQYF
>.|TRBV12-5|.|TRBJ2-7
TGTGCTAGTGGTTTGATGGACGACGGCGACGAGCAGTACTTC
CASGLMDDGDEQYF
>TRBD1|TRBV13|.|TRBJ1-6
TGTGCCAGCAGCTTAGCAGGGGGTAATAATTCACCCCTCCACTTT
CASSLAGGNNSPLHF
>.|TRBV18|.|TRBJ2-5
TGTGCCAGCTCACCACCCGATGAGCTTTTGGGGACCCAGTACTTC
CASSPPDELLGTQYF
>.|TRBV21-1|few|TRBJ2-4
TGTGCCAGCAGCACCTTTTTCGGGGTTACAGGGGCGACCGTAGACGCCAAAAACATTCAGTACTTC
CASSTFFGVTGATVDAKNIQYF
>.|TRBV7-6|.|TRBJ2-3
TGTGCCAGCAGCTTATTTTTACGGAGCACAGATACGCAGTATTTT
CASSLFLRSTDTQYF
>.|TRBV4-3|few|TRBJ1-1
TGCGCCAGCAGCCAAGGTTACAGAACAATAGAAGCTTTCTTT
CASSQGYRTIEAFF